The sequence of this T cell receptor (beta chain) was determined in a study of blood T cell repertoires in COVID-19. Source study methods: Amplification from reference gene primers served as the basis for estimated nucleated cell counts. Assay: immunoSEQ multiplex PCR; the TCRdb copy retains only in-frame clones and omits some. Clone size and the V and J calls come from that table; the DNA yielded D and trimming. The repertoire holds 100,000 to 120,000 clones, with approximately 79% as singletons. Trimming stripped 4 bases from V and 6 bases from J, with 13 bases between. CDR3 length: 14 amino acids. The germline CDR1 and CDR2 sequences are MDHEN and SYDVKM.

The sequence derives from a woman older than 75 with active or convalescent COVID-19. The V gene is TRBV28, the J gene TRBJ1-5, with D possibly being TRBD1 (6 bases). The sample comprised peripheral blood. The CDR3 DNA is TGTGCCAGCAGTTCTCCAGGGGAACCTCAGCCCCAGCATTTT. It codes for CASSSPGEPQPQHF.